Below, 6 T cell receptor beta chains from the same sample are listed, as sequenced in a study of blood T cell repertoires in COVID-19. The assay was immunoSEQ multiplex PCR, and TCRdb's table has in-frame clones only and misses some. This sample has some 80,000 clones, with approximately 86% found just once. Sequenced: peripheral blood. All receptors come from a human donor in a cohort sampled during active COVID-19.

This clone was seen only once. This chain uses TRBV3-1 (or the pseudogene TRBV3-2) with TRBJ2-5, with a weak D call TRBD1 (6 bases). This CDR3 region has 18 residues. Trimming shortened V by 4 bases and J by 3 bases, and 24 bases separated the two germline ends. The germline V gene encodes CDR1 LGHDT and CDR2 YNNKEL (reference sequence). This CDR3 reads CASSPLTSSSGQKETQYF. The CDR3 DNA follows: TGTGCCAGCAGCCCTCTGACTTCAAGCAGCGGACAGAAAGAGACCCAGTACTTC.

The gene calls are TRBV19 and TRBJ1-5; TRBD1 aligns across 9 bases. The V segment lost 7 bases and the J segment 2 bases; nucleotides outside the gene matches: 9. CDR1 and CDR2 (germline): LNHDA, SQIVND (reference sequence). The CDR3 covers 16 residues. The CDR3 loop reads CASKGGTGFGNQPQHF. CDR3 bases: TGTGCCAGTAAAGGCGGGACAGGGTTTGGCAATCAGCCCCAGCATTTT.

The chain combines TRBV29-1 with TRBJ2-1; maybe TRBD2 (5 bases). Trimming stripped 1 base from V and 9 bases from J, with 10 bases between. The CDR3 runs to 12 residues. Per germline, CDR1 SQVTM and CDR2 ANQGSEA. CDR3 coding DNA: TGCAGCGTTGAAGTATCGGGAACTGAGCAGTTCTTC. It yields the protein CSVEVSGTEQFF.

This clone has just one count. The CDR3 loop reads CASSPERAGEEFF. The CDR3 coding sequence is TGTGCCAGCTCGCCAGAGAGAGCGGGGGAGGAGTTCTTC. The gene calls are TRBV18 and TRBJ2-1, with TRBD2 matching over 8 bases. V shed 6 bases, J shed 14 bases, and the junction held 12 bases outside the gene matches. The CDR3 is 13 amino acids. Per germline, CDR1 KGHSH and CDR2 LQKENI. Full variable domain (remainder filled in from reference TRBV18 and TRBJ2-1): NAGVMQNPRHLVRRRGQEARLRCSPMKGHSHVYWYRQLPEEGLKFMVYLQKENIIDESGMPKERFSAEFPKEGPSILRIQQVVRGDSAAYFCASSPERAGEEFFGPGTRLTVL.

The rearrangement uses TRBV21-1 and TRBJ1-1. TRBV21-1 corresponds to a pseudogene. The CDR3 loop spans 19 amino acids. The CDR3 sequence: CASSKISSAGVSMNTEAFF. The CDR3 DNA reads TGTGCCAGCAGCAAGATCAGTTCGGCGGGCGTAAGTATGAACACTGAAGCTTTCTTT.

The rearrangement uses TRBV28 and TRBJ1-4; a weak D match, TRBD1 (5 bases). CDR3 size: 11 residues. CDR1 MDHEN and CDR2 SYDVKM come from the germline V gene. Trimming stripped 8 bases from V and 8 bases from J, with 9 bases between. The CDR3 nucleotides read TGTGCCAGCGGGAGGACAGAAAAACTGTTTTTT. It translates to CASGRTEKLFF.